Listed below are T cell receptor beta chains from one sample, sequenced in a study of metastatic and nonmetastatic thyroid tumors. TCRdb used MiXCR to call clones anew from the PCR reads. The data contain 25,000 to 30,000 clones, around 3.5% of them singletons. Sample: blood. Source of these receptors: a male donor with papillary thyroid cancer or a benign thyroid nodule (not recorded which). Some clones in this sample may be carry-over from other donors' samples. The CDR3 runs from the conserved cysteine through the conserved F or W. The D gene is left open where the match is weak. Expanded clones get a size class; other rows say once, few or many, or leave the size out.

many,NA,TRBV11-2,TRBJ2-7,CASSLSSVHEQYF,TGTGCCAGCAGCTTATCCAGCGTCCACGAGCAGTACTTC
few,NA,TRBV6-1,TRBJ1-5,CASSQQGSDQPQHF,TGTGCCAGCAGCCAACAGGGAAGCGATCAGCCCCAGCATTTT
few,TRBD1,TRBV6-2/TRBV6-3,TRBJ2-1,CASSPGQYNEQFF,TGTGCCAGCAGTCCGGGACAGTACAATGAGCAGTTCTTC
medium-sized,NA,TRBV6-4,TRBJ2-2,CASSDSETGELFF,TGTGCCAGCAGTGACTCAGAGACCGGGGAGCTGTTTTTT
many,NA,TRBV3-1,TRBJ2-5,CASSQARVSQETQYF,TGTGCCAGCAGCCAGGCCAGGGTTTCCCAAGAGACCCAGTACTTC
many,TRBD1,TRBV7-2,TRBJ2-1,CASSPGQTTYNEQFF,TGTGCCAGCAGCCCGGGACAGACCACTTACAATGAGCAGTTCTTC
many,NA,TRBV3-1,TRBJ2-7,CASSQAGEPEQYF,TGTGCCAGCAGCCAAGCGGGGGAGCCCGAGCAGTACTTC
few,NA,TRBV7-3,TRBJ2-6,CASSLAGSSSGANVLTF,TGTGCCAGCAGCTTGGCAGGGTCTAGCTCTGGGGCCAACGTCCTGACTTTC
NA,TRBD1,TRBV20-1,TRBJ1-2,CSARSRGEWGYTF,TGCAGTGCTAGATCCAGGGGGGAATGGGGCTACACCTTC
few,NA,TRBV5-1,TRBJ2-2,CASSLSANTGELFF,TGCGCCAGCAGCTTGAGTGCGAACACCGGGGAGCTGTTTTTT
many,NA,TRBV29-1,TRBJ2-7,CSVEVEGARSYEQYF,TGCAGCGTTGAAGTGGAGGGGGCAAGGTCCTACGAGCAGTACTTC
medium-sized,NA,TRBV27,TRBJ2-3,CASLQSLTARTSTDTQYF,TGTGCCAGCTTACAGAGTCTAACGGCTAGGACTAGCACAGATACGCAGTATTTT
few,NA,TRBV6-1,TRBJ2-7,CASSENQPQFYEQYF,TGTGCCAGCAGTGAAAATCAGCCACAATTCTACGAGCAGTACTTC
medium-sized,NA,TRBV6-4,TRBJ2-2,CASGTLVVDGELFF,TGTGCCAGCGGAACTTTGGTGGTAGATGGGGAGCTGTTTTTT
many,NA,TRBV6-2/TRBV6-3,TRBJ1-6,CASSPGFGSSPLHF,TGTGCCAGCAGCCCAGGGTTCGGGAGTTCACCCCTCCACTTT
NA,NA,TRBV6-1,TRBJ2-2,CASSEAGRVGELFF,TGTGCCAGCAGCGAAGCGGGCCGGGTCGGGGAGCTGTTTTTT
many,TRBD2,TRBV7-9,TRBJ2-1,CASSHNIAGGGGEQFF,TGTGCCAGCAGCCATAATATAGCGGGAGGGGGAGGTGAGCAGTTCTTC
few,NA,TRBV20-1,TRBJ1-2,CSARGDPGEYGYTF,TGCAGTGCTAGAGGGGACCCAGGAGAATATGGCTACACCTTC
NA,NA,TRBV7-2,TRBJ2-1,CASSSSPGNEQFF,TGTGCCAGCAGCTCGTCCCCGGGGAATGAGCAGTTCTTC
many,TRBD2,TRBV4-1,TRBJ2-7,CASSQGLGYEQYF,TGCGCCAGCAGCCAGGGACTAGGCTACGAGCAGTACTTC
many,NA,TRBV4-2,TRBJ2-5,CASSLSGPLQETQYF,TGTGCCAGCAGCCTTTCGGGACCGCTCCAAGAGACCCAGTACTTC
few,NA,TRBV7-9,TRBJ1-1,CASSPGRYTEAFF,TGTGCCAGCAGCCCGGGACGGTACACTGAAGCTTTCTTT
NA,TRBD1,TRBV5-1,TRBJ2-3,CASSLHPTGGNTDTRYF,TGCGCCAGCAGCTTGCATCCTACAGGGGGTAACACAGATACGCGGTATTTT
NA,NA,TRBV20-1,TRBJ2-7,CSARAREYEQYF,TGCAGTGCTAGAGCCAGGGAATACGAGCAGTACTTC
NA,TRBD2,TRBV20-1,TRBJ2-2,CSAKGGRTNTGELFF,TGCAGTGCTAAGGGCGGGAGGACGAACACCGGGGAGCTGTTTTTT
many,NA,TRBV6-1,TRBJ2-2,CASSYRTGELFF,TGTGCCAGCAGTTATCGCACCGGGGAGCTGTTTTTT
few,NA,TRBV19,TRBJ2-3,CASTTGEGTDTQYF,TGTGCCAGTACCACCGGGGAGGGCACAGATACGCAGTATTTT
NA,NA,TRBV19,TRBJ2-1,CASCRDGSSYNEQFF,TGTGCCAGTTGTAGGGACGGTAGCTCCTACAATGAGCAGTTCTTC
many,TRBD2,TRBV7-9,TRBJ2-5,CASSEGTSGIETQYF,TGTGCCAGCAGCGAGGGGACTAGCGGCATCGAGACCCAGTACTTC
few,TRBD1,TRBV6-2/TRBV6-3,TRBJ1-5,CASRRTGRNQPQHF,TGTGCCAGCAGACGGACAGGGCGCAATCAGCCCCAGCATTTT
few,NA,TRBV6-1,TRBJ2-5,CASSEEGTVGTQYF,TGTGCCAGCAGTGAAGAGGGGACGGTGGGGACCCAGTACTTC
NA,TRBD2,TRBV15,TRBJ2-7,CATSRGAGGPYEQYF,TGTGCCACCAGCAGAGGGGCGGGGGGCCCCTACGAGCAGTACTTC
few,NA,TRBV5-1,TRBJ2-7,CASSPFGATATLYEQYF,TGCGCCAGCAGCCCCTTCGGAGCAACAGCCACTCTCTACGAGCAGTACTTC
many,NA,TRBV2,TRBJ2-4,CASSESTQNIQYF,TGTGCCAGCAGTGAGTCTACCCAAAACATTCAGTACTTC
few,TRBD2,TRBV12-3/TRBV12-4,TRBJ2-7,CASSRLLAGADEQYF,TGTGCCAGCAGCCGACTACTAGCGGGAGCTGACGAGCAGTACTTC
NA,NA,TRBV6-5,TRBJ1-6,CASSYSWGADSPLHF,TGTGCCAGCAGTTACTCGTGGGGGGCGGATTCACCCCTCCACTTT
medium-sized,TRBD2,TRBV6-2/TRBV6-3,TRBJ2-7,CASRGLGEGTYEQYF,TGTGCCAGCAGGGGTCTGGGGGAGGGAACCTACGAGCAGTACTTC
many,TRBD2,TRBV24-1,TRBJ2-2,CATSDLPGLAGGEGELFF,TGTGCCACCAGTGATCTCCCCGGACTAGCGGGAGGCGAGGGGGAGCTGTTTTTT
NA,TRBD2,TRBV6-1,TRBJ2-7,CASSPSGEYEQYF,TGTGCCAGCAGTCCTAGCGGGGAGTACGAGCAGTACTTC
NA,NA,TRBV3-1,TRBJ2-3,CASSQRQGTDTQYF,TGTGCCAGCAGCCAAAGACAGGGCACAGATACGCAGTATTTT
many,TRBD2,TRBV7-8,TRBJ2-2,CASSFFPSGRGTGELFF,TGTGCCAGCAGTTTTTTCCCGAGCGGGAGAGGGACCGGGGAGCTGTTTTTT
many,NA,TRBV7-3,TRBJ2-6,CASGRAGANVLTF,TGTGCCAGCGGGCGTGCCGGGGCCAACGTCCTGACTTTC
few,NA,TRBV19,TRBJ1-2,CASSTDRFYGYTF,TGTGCCAGTAGTACCGACAGGTTCTATGGCTACACCTTC
many,TRBD1,TRBV2,TRBJ1-5,CASSPRQGGSQPQHF,TGTGCCAGCAGCCCCCGACAGGGCGGGAGCCAGCCCCAGCATTTT
NA,TRBD2,TRBV6-2/TRBV6-3,TRBJ2-6,CASSSGSSGANVLTF,TGTGCCAGCAGTAGCGGGAGCTCTGGGGCCAACGTCCTGACTTTC
few,NA,TRBV6-1,TRBJ1-2,CASSEIQADVYTF,TGTGCCAGCAGTGAAATCCAGGCAGATGTCTACACCTTC
few,TRBD1,TRBV10-3,TRBJ2-3,CAISARTGRDTQYF,TGTGCCATCAGTGCTCGGACAGGGCGCGATACACAGTATTTT
NA,TRBD1,TRBV30,TRBJ2-5,CAWNPGQGEETQYF,TGTGCCTGGAACCCGGGACAGGGGGAAGAGACCCAGTACTTC
many,NA,TRBV10-2,TRBJ1-2,CASSESIRTGYTF,TGCGCCAGCAGTGAGTCGATAAGGACTGGCTACACCTTC
many,TRBD1,TRBV28,TRBJ2-6,CASSFPGQGFSGANVLTF,TGTGCCAGCAGTTTTCCTGGACAGGGATTCTCTGGGGCCAACGTCCTGACTTTC